The subject of this entry is one T cell receptor beta chain. Additional DNA sequences in this sample encode the identical CDR3. The record originates from a study of blood T cell repertoires in COVID-19. Whole-study context: Samples came from the United States, Italy and Spain, spanning acute and convalescent COVID-19.

The CDR3 contains 16 residues. Germline CDR1 SGHRS, CDR2 YFSETQ. V dropped 0 bases and J dropped 0 bases, with 10 bases sitting between them. Authors' methods: Amplification of reference gene primers was used by the study to estimate nucleated cell counts. Profiled with immunoSEQ multiplex PCR; TCRdb holds only in-frame clones, not every one. Clone size and V and J calls were adopted from that table, with D and trimming inferred from the DNA. The table records over 100,000 clones, around 89% of them present only once. The receptor's source is a human donor with acute or convalescent COVID-19. The donor label of this sample is uncertain. Sequencing input: peripheral blood. The V gene is TRBV5-1, the J gene TRBJ2-1, with D possibly being TRBD2 (6 bases). The CDR3 here is CASSLGGGSSYNEQFF. CDR3 DNA sequence: TGCGCCAGCAGCTTGGGGGGAGGCAGCTCCTACAATGAGCAGTTCTTC.